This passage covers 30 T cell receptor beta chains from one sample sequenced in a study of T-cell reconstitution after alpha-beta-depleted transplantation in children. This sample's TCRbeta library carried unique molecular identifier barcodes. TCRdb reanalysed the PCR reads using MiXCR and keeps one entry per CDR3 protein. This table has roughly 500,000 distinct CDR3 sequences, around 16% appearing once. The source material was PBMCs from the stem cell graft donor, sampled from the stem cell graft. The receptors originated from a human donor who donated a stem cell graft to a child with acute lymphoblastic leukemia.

The CDR3 here is CASSRGAISNQPQHF. As DNA, the CDR3 is TGCGCCAGCAGCCGTGGAGCCATTAGCAATCAGCCCCAGCATTTT. The gene calls are TRBV5-1 and TRBJ1-5; no definite D call. Looked up from germline, CDR1 is SGHRS and CDR2 is YFSETQ. This CDR3 is 15 amino acids long. V lost 4 bases and J lost 0, with 11 bases in between.

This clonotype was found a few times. For the CDR3, the DNA is TGCGCCAGCAGCCAGCTTATCTCTGGAAACACCATATATTTT. Its protein is CASSQLISGNTIYF. The chain uses TRBV4-1 and TRBJ1-3; D unclear. The V gene lost 3 bases and the J gene lost 0 bases, with 6 bases spanning the gap. The length of the CDR3 is 14 residues. From germline, CDR1 is MGHRA and CDR2 YSYEKL.

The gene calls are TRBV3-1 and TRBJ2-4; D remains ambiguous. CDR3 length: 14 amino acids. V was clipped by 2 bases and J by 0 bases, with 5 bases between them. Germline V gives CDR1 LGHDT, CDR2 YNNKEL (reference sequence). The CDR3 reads CASSQSLAKNIQYF. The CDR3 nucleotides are TGTGCCAGCAGCCAATCCCTAGCCAAAAACATTCAGTACTTC.

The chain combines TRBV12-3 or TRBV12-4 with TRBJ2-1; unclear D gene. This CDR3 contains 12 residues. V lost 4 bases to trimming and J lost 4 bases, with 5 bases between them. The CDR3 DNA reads TGTGCCAGCAGTTATGCGTACAATGAGCAGTTCTTC. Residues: CASSYAYNEQFF.

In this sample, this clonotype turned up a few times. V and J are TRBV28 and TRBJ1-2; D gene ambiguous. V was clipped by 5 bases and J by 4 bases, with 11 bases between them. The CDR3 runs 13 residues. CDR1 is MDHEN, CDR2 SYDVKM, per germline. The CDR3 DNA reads TGTGCCAGCAGTCCTAGGATGTTCTATGGCTACACCTTC. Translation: CASSPRMFYGYTF.

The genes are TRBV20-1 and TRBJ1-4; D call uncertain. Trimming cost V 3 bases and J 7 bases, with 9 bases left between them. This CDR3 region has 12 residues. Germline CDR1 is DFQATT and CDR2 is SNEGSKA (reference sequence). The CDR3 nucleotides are TGCAGTGCTAGGGCACCGACTGAAAAACTGTTTTTT. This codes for CSARAPTEKLFF.

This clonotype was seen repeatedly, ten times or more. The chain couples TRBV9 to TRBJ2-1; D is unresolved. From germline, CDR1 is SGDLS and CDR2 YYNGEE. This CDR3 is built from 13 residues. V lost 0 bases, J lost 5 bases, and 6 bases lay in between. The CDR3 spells CASSVASHNEQFF. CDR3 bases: TGTGCCAGCAGCGTAGCAAGCCACAATGAGCAGTTCTTC.

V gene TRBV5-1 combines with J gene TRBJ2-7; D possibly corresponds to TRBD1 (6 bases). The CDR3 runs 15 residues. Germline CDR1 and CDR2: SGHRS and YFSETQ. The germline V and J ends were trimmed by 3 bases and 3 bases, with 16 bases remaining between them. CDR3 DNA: TGCGCCAGCAGCTCCTTACAGACAGGAGACTACGAGCAGTACTTC. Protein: CASSSLQTGDYEQYF.

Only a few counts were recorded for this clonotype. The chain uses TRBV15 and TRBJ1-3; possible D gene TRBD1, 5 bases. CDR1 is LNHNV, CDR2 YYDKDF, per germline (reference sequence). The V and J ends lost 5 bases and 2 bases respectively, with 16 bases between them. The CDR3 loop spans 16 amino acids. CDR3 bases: TGTGCCACCAGCTCCCAGATACGGGGGACTGGAAACACCATATATTTT. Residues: CATSSQIRGTGNTIYF.

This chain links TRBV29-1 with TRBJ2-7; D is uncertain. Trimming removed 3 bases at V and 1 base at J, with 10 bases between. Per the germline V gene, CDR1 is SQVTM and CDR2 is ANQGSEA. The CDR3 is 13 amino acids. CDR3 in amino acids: CSVECQDSYEQYF. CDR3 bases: TGCAGCGTTGAGTGTCAGGATTCCTACGAGCAGTACTTC.

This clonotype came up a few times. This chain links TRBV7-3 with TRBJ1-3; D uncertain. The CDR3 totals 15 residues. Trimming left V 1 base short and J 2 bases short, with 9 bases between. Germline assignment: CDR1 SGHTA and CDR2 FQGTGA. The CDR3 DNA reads TGTGCCAGCAGCTTAAGGGGAGCAACTGGAAACACCATATATTTT. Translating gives CASSLRGATGNTIYF.

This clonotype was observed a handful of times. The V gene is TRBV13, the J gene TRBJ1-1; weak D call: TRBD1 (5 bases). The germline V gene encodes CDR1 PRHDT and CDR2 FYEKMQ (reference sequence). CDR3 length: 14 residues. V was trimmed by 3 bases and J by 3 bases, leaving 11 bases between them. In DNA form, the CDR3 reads TGTGCCAGCAGCTTGAGCGGGGCCTACACTGAAGCTTTCTTT. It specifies CASSLSGAYTEAFF. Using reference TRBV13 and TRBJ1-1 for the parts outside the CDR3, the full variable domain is AAGVIQSPRHLIKEKRETATLKCYPIPRHDTVYWYQQGPGQDPQFLISFYEKMQSDKGSIPDRFSAQQFSDYHSELNMSSLELGDSALYFCASSLSGAYTEAFFGQGTRLTVV.

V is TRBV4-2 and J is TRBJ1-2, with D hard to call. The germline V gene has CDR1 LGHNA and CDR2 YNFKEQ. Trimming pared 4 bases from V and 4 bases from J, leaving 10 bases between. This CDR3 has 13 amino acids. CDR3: CASSPQSVYGYTF. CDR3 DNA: TGTGCCAGCAGCCCACAGAGTGTCTATGGCTACACCTTC.

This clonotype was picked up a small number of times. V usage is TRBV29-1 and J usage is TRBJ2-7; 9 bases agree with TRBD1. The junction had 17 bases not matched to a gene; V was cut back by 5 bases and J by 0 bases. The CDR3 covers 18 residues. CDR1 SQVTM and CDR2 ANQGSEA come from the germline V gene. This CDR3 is CSVIADPYRDRVSYEQYF. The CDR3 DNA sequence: TGCAGCGTTATCGCAGACCCGTACCGGGACAGGGTCTCCTACGAGCAGTACTTC.

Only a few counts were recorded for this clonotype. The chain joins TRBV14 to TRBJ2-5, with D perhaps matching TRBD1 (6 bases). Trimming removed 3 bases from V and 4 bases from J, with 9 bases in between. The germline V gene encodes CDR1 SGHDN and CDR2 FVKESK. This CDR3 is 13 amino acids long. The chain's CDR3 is CASSQGDIETQYF. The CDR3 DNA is TGTGCCAGCAGCCAGGGGGACATAGAGACCCAGTACTTC.

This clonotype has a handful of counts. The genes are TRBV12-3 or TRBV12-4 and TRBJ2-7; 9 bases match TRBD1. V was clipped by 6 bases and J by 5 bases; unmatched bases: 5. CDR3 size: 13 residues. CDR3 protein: CASRGDRAHEQYF. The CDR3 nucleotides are TGTGCCAGCAGAGGGGACAGGGCCCACGAGCAGTACTTC.

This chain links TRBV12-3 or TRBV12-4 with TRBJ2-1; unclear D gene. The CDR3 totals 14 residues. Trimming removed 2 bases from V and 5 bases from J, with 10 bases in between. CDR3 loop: CASSLTGPDNEQFF. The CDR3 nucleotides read TGTGCCAGCAGTTTAACCGGACCTGACAATGAGCAGTTCTTC.

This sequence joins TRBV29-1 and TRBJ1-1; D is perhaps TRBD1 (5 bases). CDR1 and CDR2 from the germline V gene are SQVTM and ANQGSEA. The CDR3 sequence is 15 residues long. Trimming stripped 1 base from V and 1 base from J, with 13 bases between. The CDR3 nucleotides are TGCAGCGTTGAAGGAACGGCAGGGCGGAACACTGAAGCTTTCTTT. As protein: CSVEGTAGRNTEAFF.

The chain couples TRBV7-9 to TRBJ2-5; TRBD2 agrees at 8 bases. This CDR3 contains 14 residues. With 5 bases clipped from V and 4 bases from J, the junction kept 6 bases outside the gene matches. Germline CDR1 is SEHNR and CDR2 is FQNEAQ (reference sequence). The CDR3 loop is CASSLREAPETQYF. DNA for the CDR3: TGTGCCAGCAGCCTGCGGGAGGCCCCAGAGACCCAGTACTTC. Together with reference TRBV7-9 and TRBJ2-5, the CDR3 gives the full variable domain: DTGVSQNPRHKITKRGQNVTFRCDPISEHNRLYWYRQTLGQGPEFLTYFQNEAQLEKSRLLSDRFSAERPKGSFSTLEIQRTEQGDSAMYLCASSLREAPETQYFGPGTRLLVL.

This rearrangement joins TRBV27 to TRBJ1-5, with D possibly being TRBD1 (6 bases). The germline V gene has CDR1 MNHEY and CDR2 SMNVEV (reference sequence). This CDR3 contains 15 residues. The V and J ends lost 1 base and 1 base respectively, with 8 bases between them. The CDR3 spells CASSLLGGSNQPQHF. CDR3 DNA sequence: TGTGCCAGCAGTTTATTAGGGGGGAGCAATCAGCCCCAGCATTTT.

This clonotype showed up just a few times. Written as DNA, the CDR3 is TGTGCCAGCAGCCACCCGACGTCCCTCGGGGGTTACAATGAGCAGTTCTTC. Translated, it gives CASSHPTSLGGYNEQFF. The chain has TRBV11-3 and TRBJ2-1, with a possible D match to TRBD2 (6 bases). The CDR3 length is 17 residues. Trimming shortened V by 5 bases and J by 4 bases, and 21 bases separated the two germline ends. Germline V gene sequence: CDR1 SGHNT, CDR2 YENEEA.

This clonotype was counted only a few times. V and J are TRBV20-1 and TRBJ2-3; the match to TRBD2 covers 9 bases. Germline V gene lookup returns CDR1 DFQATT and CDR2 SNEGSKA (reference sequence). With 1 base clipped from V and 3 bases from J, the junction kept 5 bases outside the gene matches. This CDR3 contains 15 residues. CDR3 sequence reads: CSARGATSGTDTQYF. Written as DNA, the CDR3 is TGCAGTGCTAGAGGCGCGACTAGCGGTACAGATACGCAGTATTTT.

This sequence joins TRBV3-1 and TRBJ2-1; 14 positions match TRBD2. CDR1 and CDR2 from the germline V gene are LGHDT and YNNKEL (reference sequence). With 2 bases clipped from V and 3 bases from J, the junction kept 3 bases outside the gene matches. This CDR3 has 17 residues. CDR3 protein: CASSQKGLAGDYNEQFF. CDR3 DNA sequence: TGTGCCAGCAGCCAAAAGGGACTAGCGGGAGACTACAATGAGCAGTTCTTC.

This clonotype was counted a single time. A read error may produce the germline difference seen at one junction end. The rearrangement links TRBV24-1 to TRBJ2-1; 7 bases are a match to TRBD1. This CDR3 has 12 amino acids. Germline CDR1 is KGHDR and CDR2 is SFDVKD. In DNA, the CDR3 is TGTGCCACCAGTGATCTCGGGACAGTTTTTGTCTTC. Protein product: CATSDLGTVFVF.

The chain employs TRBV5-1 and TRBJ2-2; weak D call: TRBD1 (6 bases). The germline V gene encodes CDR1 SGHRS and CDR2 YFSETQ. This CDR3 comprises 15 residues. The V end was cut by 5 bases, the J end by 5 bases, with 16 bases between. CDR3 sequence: CASSRKDGTTGELFF. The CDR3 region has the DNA TGCGCCAGCAGTAGGAAAGACGGGACAACCGGGGAGCTGTTTTTT.

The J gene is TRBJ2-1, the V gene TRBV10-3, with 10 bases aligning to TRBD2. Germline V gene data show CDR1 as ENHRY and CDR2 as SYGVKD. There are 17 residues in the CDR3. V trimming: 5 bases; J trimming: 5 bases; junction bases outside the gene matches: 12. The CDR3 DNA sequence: TGTGCCATCAGTTCCGTAGCGGGAGGAGTTCTAGACAATGAGCAGTTCTTC. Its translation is CAISSVAGGVLDNEQFF.

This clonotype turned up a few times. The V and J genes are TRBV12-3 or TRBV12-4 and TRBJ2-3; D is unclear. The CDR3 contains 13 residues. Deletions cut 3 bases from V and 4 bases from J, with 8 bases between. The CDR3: CASSFTWPDTQYF. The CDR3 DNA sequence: TGTGCCAGCAGTTTCACATGGCCAGATACGCAGTATTTT.

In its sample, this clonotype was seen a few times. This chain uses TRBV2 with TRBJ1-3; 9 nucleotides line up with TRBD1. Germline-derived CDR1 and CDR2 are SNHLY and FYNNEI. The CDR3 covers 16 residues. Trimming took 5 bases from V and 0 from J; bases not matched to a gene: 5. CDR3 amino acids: CASSWDRAASGNTIYF. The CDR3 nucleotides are TGTGCCAGCAGTTGGGACAGGGCGGCCTCTGGAAACACCATATATTTT.

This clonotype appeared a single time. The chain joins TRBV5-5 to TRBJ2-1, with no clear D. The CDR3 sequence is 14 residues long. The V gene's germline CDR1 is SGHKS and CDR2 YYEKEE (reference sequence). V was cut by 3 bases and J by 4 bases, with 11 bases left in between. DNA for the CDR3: TGTGCCAGCAGCTGGGCCGCGGTATACAATGAGCAGTTCTTC. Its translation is CASSWAAVYNEQFF.

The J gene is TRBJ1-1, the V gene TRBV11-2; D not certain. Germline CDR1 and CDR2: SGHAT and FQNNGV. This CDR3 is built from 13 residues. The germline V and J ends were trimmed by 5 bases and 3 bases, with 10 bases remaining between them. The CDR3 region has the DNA TGTGCCAGCAGCGCAACTACAGACACTGAAGCTTTCTTT. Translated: CASSATTDTEAFF. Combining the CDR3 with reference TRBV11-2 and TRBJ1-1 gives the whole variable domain EAGVAQSPRYKIIEKRQSVAFWCNPISGHATLYWYQQILGQGPKLLIQFQNNGVVDDSQLPKDRFSAERLKGVDSTLKIQPAKLEDSAVYLCASSATTDTEAFFGQGTRLTVV.